This TCR beta chain was found in a study of cytomegalovirus exposure and HLA in healthy donors (dated by TCRdb to 2015 to 2018). As for the study more broadly: An earlier analysis of roughly 630 of the donors reported about 250 Gb of sequence data and some 100 million unique TCR beta sequences from roughly 200 million T cells. High-throughput TCR immunosequencing, statistical association of individual TCRs with disease status, and machine learning were combined to predict cytomegalovirus infection status. A few DR-DQ haplotypes were handled as single units for association and clustering because linkage in the cohort was strong. The study profiled the T cell repertoires of 550 to 700 subjects by immunosequencing and related them to cytomegalovirus serostatus. An early release covering roughly 600 HLA-typed donors comprised 250 to 350 gigabases of sequencing data and around 86 million unique TCR sequences. A later genetic analysis used genome-wide SNP genotypes for about 65% of the 666 donors, treating that subset as a discovery cohort. Class I and class II HLA loci were covered by the typing at four-digit resolution. A separate validation cohort of 100 to 150 different subjects was used in addition to the approximately 640-subject first cohort. Among some 400 genotyped donors of the cohort, an average of approximately 220,000 unique TCR beta nucleotide sequences was sequenced per donor, of which 15% to 20% were non-productive. All discovery cohort repertoires had been generated on a single sequencing platform. Rather than drawing on any new phenotypic data, the later analysis identified candidate immune exposures from TCR beta sequences and the way those sequences occurred across donors. A later analysis re-examined previously published TCR beta repertoires from 610 or so donors and added high-resolution HLA genotyping to investigate patterns of TCR occurrence. The number of donors typed differed by locus, with roughly 629-640 for A, B, C, DRB1 and DQB1, around 500 for DQA1, 606 for DPA1, and around 460 for DPB1. The study aimed to test whether signatures of past pathogen exposure could be identified by cataloging public T cell receptors. Among the roughly 430 genotyped donors, approximately 81% belonged to the genetic ancestry cluster associated with self-reported Caucasian donors. An earlier analysis of 587 of the donors used high-throughput TCR beta sequencing to judge whether each TCR beta V gene segment behaved as functional or pseudogenic. Donor age, sex, ethnicity and CMV serostatus were collected together with the repertoire data.

Libraries came from the immunoSEQ multiplex PCR assay. For the multiplex PCR, a mixture combining 60 forward primers for TCR Vbeta segments and 13 reverse primers for TCR Jbeta segments was used. The CDR3 region of rearranged TCR beta genes was amplified from genomic DNA with a multiplex PCR assay. The amplified TCR beta libraries were sequenced on the Illumina HiSeq System as 87-base-pair reads. In the paper's pipeline: In a later analysis, 77 million or so unique TCR beta chains were counted across the 650 to 750 repertoires, and around 10 million of these chains were shared by at least two donors. Raw reads were error-corrected and collapsed into unique sequences by a nearest-neighbor algorithm in which closely related sequences were merged to remove PCR and sequencing errors. Alignment of CDR3 sequences to IMGT reference sequences was used to assign V, D and J gene segments. For a sequence to be retained, a match of at least six nucleotides was required to both a V gene segment and a J gene segment. A rearrangement counted as productive if the CDR3 had no stop codons and remained in frame with V and J, and every other rearrangement counted as non-productive. CDR3 was defined according to IMGT convention as the region running from the second conserved V-encoded cysteine to the conserved J-encoded phenylalanine. The earlier analysis of some 550 of the donors excluded any sequence lacking an unambiguous match to a single V gene segment. An earlier analysis of just under 600 of the donors called V segments functional above 56.7% productive rearrangements and segregating when the between-donor standard deviation exceeded 5%. A statistical classification framework was developed to diagnose cytomegalovirus status using the catalog of TCR beta chain sequences. In a later analysis, V and J genes were assigned by comparing TCR nucleotide sequences against IMGT/GENE-DB human TR gene sequences. In a later analysis, CDR3 sequences and most-parsimonious VDJ recombination scenarios were assigned using the TCRdist pipeline. In a later analysis, every TCR beta chain was defined by the combination of its CDR3 amino acid sequence and its V-gene family, and reads without a unique V-gene family were dropped. A later analysis removed several hundred highly shared, low-generation-probability nucleotide sequences to deal with suspected cross-contamination and a sequencing artifact. In a later analysis, a clonal expansion index for each public chain was calculated from normalized within-repertoire ranks of inferred template counts. In a later analysis, generation probabilities were computed using a VDJ recombination model fitted to out-of-frame rearrangements, and the results were checked against IGoR. In a later analysis, hypergeometric tests were used to score TCR-TCR, TCR-HLA and TCR-CMV co-occurrence, with a repertoire-size bias correction applied to TCR pairs. False discovery rates were estimated in a later analysis by permuting HLA or CMV assignments 20 times. In a later analysis, co-occurring TCRs were grouped using DBSCAN, and TCRdist sequence similarity was added for clustering within HLA-allele-positive subsets. Co-occurrence clustering excluded repertoires with fewer than 30,000 or more than 120,000 public chains, plus five with anomalous nucleotide sharing. Sourced from immuneACCESS, this table was stored by TCRdb with only in-frame sequences that have V and J called. A share of the clones is absent; for the studies checked, an unresolved V gene accounts for under half, and the remainder has no known explanation. The DNA was the basis for D and trimming; V, J and clone size are from that table. The sample yields 85,000 to 90,000 clones; 65% to 85% were counted once. The leading ten clones occupy 2.7% of the sample.

As to this clone: Its cognate antigen has yet to be identified. No quality values exist for individual bases; no much larger clone is one base distant.

What the work shows at the level of the full study, not this receptor alone: Presence/absence analyses assumed roughly uniform sequencing depth across donors, an assumption that may not hold. The only immune exposure information available for the cohort was CMV serostatus. The authors suggested that the approach could potentially be extended to other disease states and immunological phenotypes. Over 15 rarely observed V segments, including chromosome 9 orphons, were excluded from the earlier analysis of about 600 of the donors because counts were too low. The cohort was sequenced for TCR beta chains only, and without alpha or paired-chain data the features that could be detected were limited. The study gave a list of over 150 TCR beta chains associated with cytomegalovirus. The 87-base-pair reads could not distinguish some IMGT-functional V segments, including TRBV6-2 and TRBV6-3, so those segments were excluded. An association between a missense DCLRE1C variant and V-gene and J-gene trimming of TCR beta chains was found in a later genetic analysis and replicated in an independent cohort. An earlier analysis of some 560 of the donors showed that most TCR beta V segments appeared in productive rearrangements either about 90% or about 30% of the time, which broadly matched IMGT annotations. In vitro tests confirmed that three of the cytomegalovirus-associated TCR beta chains recognize cytomegalovirus antigens. In a later analysis, HLA-associated TCR beta chains were found to be more clonally expanded and to have lower generation probabilities than equally common non-associated chains. Several of the top co-occurrence clusters appeared to be linked to parvovirus B19, influenza, CMV and Epstein-Barr virus, according to a later analysis. A further reported finding was that TCR beta sequences accurately predicted the HLA-A and HLA-B alleles for most subjects in the first cohort. A later genetic analysis reported fewer N-insertions in productive TCRs among donors in an Asian-associated ancestry cluster than the 666-donor mean. HLA typing was unavailable for some donors at each locus, so association tests used only the typed subset. In a later analysis, most CMV-associated TCR beta chains were found to appear HLA-restricted, with HLA associations seemingly driven largely by CMV exposure. In a later analysis, the rate of TCR association differed among HLA loci, with DRB1 alleles having the most associated TCRs and HLA-C alleles having the fewest. Strong co-occurrence of HLA alleles, especially DR and DQ, made assigning TCR associations to individual alleles difficult. Most TCR sequences were seen in very few donors, while some public TCRs were found in many individuals. Specific HLA alleles were associated with 15,000 to 20,000 TCR beta sequences at a false discovery rate of 0.05 in a later analysis. The classifier was reported to diagnose cytomegalovirus status with high specificity and sensitivity in both the original cohort and the validation cohort. Correlated functional status among segregating V segments might be attributable to linkage disequilibrium, but an unknown experimental factor could not be ruled out. A cluster of highly shared sequence variants was judged likely to represent a technical artifact of the sequencing pipeline.

The cohort was made up of roughly 670 healthy bone marrow donors. At the time of sampling, all cohort members were nominally healthy, though unrecorded immune exposures were likely present. The donor tested CMV seronegative and was one of the 352 seronegative cohort members. Each donor provided a peripheral blood sample, and peripheral blood mononuclear cells were used for TCR beta sequencing. The Qiagen DNeasy Blood Extraction Kit was used to extract genomic DNA from the blood cell samples. At the junction V is shortened by 5 bases and J by 6 bases, with 25 bases in between. The CDR3 contains 17 residues, cysteine and phenylalanine counted. The retained sequence is limited to the CDR3, 51 bases, with the frame set at the first base. For CDR1 and CDR2, the germline V gene (reference sequence) lists MNHEY and SMNVEV.

The chain joins TRBV27 to TRBJ1-2; D gene: possibly TRBD1, on 5 matching bases. This sequence originates from a man younger than 40 in good health and CMV-seronegative. Specimen: PBMCs. The CDR3 corresponds to CASSPARARTKRHGYTF. The DNA sequence is as follows: TGTGCCAGCAGTCCCGCCAGGGCAAGGACGAAACGTCATGGCTACACCTTC.